The clone carrying this TCR beta chain was seen repeatedly, ten times or more. A much larger clone is a single base away; this may be a read error. These data belong to a study of CD8+CD57+ T cells in acquired aplastic anemia. The wider study: For CD4+ cells, healthy donors had an average of roughly 11 million reads.

CDR3 length equals 11 residues. CDR1 KGHDR and CDR2 SFDVKD come from the germline V gene. Genomic DNA acted as the template from which TCR beta VDJ combination and CDR3 sequence profiling were carried out. TCRdb called the reads again in MiXCR, with one record for every CDR3 protein. The sample holds 350,000 to 450,000 distinct CDR3 sequences, approximately 70% seen once. The V call is TRBV24-1, the J call TRBJ2-5, with D unclear. The clonotype comes from a human donor in good health, serving as a control. The sequencing sample was made of sorted CD4+, CD8+, or CD8+CD57+ T cells (not recorded which) from PBMCs. In DNA, the CDR3 is TGTGCCACCAGTGCCAGACGGACCCAGCACTTC. Protein product: CATSARRTQHF.